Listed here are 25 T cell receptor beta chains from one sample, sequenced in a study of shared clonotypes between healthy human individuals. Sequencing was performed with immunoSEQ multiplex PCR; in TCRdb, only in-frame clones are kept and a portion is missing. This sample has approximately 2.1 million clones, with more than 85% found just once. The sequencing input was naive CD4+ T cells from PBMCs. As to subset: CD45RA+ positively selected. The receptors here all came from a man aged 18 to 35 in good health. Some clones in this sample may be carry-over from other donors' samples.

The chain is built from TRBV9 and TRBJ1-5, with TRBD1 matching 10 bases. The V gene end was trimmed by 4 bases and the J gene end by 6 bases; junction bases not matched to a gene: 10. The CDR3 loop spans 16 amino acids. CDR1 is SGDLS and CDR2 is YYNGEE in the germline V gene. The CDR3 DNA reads TGTGCCAGCAGCCCAACGACAGGGGGCTGGGGTCAGCCCCAGCATTTT. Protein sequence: CASSPTTGGWGQPQHF.

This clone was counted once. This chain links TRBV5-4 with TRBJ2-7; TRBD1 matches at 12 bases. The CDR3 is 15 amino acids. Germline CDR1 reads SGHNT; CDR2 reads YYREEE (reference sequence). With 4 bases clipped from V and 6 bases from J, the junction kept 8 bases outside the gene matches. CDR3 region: CASSPTGQGAPEQYF. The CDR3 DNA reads TGTGCCAGCAGCCCAACGGGACAGGGGGCGCCCGAGCAGTACTTC.

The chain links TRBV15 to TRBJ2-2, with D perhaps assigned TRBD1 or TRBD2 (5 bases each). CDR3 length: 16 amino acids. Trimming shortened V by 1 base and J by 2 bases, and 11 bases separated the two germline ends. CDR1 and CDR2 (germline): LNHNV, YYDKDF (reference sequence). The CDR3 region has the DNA TGTGCCACCAGCAGAGGAGGGGCACCAAACACCGGGGAGCTGTTTTTT. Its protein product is CATSRGGAPNTGELFF.

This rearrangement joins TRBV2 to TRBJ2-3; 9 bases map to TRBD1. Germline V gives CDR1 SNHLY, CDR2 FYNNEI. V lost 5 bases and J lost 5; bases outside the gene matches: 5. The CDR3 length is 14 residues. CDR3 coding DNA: TGTGCCAGCAGTCAACAGGGGGCTGGAGATACGCAGTATTTT. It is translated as CASSQQGAGDTQYF.

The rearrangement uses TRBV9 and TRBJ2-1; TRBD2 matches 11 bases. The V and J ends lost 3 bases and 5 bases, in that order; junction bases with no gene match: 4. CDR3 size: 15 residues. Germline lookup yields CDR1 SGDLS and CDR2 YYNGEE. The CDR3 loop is CASSDLAGGHNEQFF. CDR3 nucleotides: TGTGCCAGCAGCGATTTAGCGGGAGGGCACAATGAGCAGTTCTTC. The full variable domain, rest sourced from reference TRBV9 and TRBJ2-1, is DSGVTQTPKHLITATGQRVTLRCSPRSGDLSVYWYQQSLDQGLQFLIQYYNGEERAKGNILERFSAQQFPDLHSELNLSSLELGDSALYFCASSDLAGGHNEQFFGPGTRLTVL.

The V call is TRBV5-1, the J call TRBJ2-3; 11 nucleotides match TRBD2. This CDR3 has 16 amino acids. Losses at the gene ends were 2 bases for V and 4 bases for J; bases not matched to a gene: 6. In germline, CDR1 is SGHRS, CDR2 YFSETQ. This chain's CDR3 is CASSLGTSGTSDTQYF. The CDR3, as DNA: TGCGCCAGCAGCTTAGGGACTAGCGGAACATCAGATACGCAGTATTTT.

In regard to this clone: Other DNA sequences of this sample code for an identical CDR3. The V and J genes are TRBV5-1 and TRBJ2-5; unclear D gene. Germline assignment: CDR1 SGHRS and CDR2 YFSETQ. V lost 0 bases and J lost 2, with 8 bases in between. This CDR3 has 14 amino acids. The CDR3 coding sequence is TGCGCCAGCAGCTTGGCCTCGGGTCAAGAGACCCAGTACTTC. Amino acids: CASSLASGQETQYF.

The CDR3 protein is CSFLEGGSGNTIYF. CDR3 bases: TGCAGCTTCCTAGAGGGGGGCTCTGGAAACACCATATATTTT. V gene TRBV29-1 combines with J gene TRBJ1-3; weak D call: TRBD1 (6 bases). V was shortened by 8 bases and J by 0 bases, with 14 bases between the two germline ends. Germline assignment: CDR1 SQVTM and CDR2 ANQGSEA. The CDR3 is 14 residues long.

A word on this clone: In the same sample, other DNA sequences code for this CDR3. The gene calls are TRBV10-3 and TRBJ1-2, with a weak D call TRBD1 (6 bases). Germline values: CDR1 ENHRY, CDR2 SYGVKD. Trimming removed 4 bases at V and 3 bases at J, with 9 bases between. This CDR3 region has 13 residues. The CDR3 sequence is CAISAGGDYGYTF. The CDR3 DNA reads TGTGCCATCAGTGCCGGGGGCGACTATGGCTACACCTTC.

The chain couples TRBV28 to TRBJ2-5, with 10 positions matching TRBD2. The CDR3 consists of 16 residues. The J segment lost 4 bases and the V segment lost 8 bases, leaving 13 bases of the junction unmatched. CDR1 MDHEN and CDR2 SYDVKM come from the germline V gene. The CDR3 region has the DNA TGTGCCAGCGTGCTAGCGGGAGATAAAAGGGGAGAGACCCAGTACTTC. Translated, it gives CASVLAGDKRGETQYF.

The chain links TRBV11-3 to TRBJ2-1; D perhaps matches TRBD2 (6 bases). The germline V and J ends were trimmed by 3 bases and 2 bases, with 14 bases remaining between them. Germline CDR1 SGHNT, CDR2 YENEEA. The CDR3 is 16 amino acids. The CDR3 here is CASSLVGGQTYNEQFF. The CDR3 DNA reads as TGTGCCAGCAGCTTGGTGGGAGGCCAGACCTACAATGAGCAGTTCTTC.

DNA for the CDR3: TGTGCCAGCAGCTTGGAGGTAGCGGGAGGGCAAGAGACCCAGTACTTC. Amino acids: CASSLEVAGGQETQYF. The rearrangement uses TRBV5-4 and TRBJ2-5; 11 bases fit TRBD2. With 0 bases clipped from V and 2 bases from J, the junction kept 3 bases outside the gene matches. The V gene's germline CDR1 is SGHNT and CDR2 YYREEE (reference sequence). CDR3 size: 16 residues.

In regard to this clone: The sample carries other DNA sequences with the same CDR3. CDR3 loop: CASSLKGNQPQHF. DNA for the CDR3: TGTGCCAGCAGTTTGAAGGGGAATCAGCCCCAGCATTTT. This chain joins TRBV27 and TRBJ1-5; weak D call: TRBD1 (5 bases). There are 13 residues in the CDR3. V lost 3 bases to trimming and J lost 4 bases, with 7 bases between them. The V gene's germline CDR1 is MNHEY and CDR2 SMNVEV (reference sequence).

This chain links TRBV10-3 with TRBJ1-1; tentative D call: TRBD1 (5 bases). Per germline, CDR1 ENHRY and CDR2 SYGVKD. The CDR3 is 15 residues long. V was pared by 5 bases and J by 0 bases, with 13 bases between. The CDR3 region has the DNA TGTGCCATCAGTTCTGACAGACCTATGAACACTGAAGCTTTCTTT. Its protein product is CAISSDRPMNTEAFF.

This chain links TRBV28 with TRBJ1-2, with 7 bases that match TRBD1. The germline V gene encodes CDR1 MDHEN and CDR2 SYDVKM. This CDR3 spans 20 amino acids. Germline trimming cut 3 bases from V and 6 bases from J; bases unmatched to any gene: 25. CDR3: CASSLDRIRYLGQSFDGYTF. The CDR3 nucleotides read TGTGCCAGCAGTTTGGATCGAATTAGGTATTTGGGACAGAGTTTTGATGGCTACACCTTC.

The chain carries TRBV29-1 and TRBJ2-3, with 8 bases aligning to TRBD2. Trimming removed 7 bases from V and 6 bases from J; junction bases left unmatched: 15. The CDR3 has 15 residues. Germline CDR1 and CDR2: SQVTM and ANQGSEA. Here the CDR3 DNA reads TGCAGCGCCCCCTCCGGGACTAGTACTTCGGATACGCAGTATTTT. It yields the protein CSAPSGTSTSDTQYF.

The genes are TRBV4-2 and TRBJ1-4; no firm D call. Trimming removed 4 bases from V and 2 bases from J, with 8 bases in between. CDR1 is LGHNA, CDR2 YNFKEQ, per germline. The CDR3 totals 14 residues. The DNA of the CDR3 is TGTGCCAGCAGCCCGGGTGGGACTAATGAAAAACTGTTTTTT. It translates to CASSPGGTNEKLFF.

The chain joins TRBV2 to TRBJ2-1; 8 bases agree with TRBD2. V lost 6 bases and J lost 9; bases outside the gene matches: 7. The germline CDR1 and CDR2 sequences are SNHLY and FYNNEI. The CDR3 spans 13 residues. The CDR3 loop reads CASSQAGDREQFF. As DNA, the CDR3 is TGTGCCAGCAGCCAAGCGGGAGACCGTGAGCAGTTCTTC.

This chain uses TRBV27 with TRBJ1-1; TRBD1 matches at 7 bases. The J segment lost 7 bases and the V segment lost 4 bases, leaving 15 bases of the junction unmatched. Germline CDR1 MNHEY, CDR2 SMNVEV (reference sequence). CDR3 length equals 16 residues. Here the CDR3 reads CASSSKNRGTWGEAFF. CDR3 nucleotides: TGTGCCAGCAGTTCTAAAAACAGGGGCACTTGGGGTGAAGCTTTCTTT.

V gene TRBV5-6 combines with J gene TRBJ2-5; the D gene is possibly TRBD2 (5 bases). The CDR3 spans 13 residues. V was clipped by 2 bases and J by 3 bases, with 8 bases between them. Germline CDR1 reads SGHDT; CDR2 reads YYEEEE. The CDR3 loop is CASSFSGKETQYF. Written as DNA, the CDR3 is TGTGCCAGCAGCTTTTCGGGAAAAGAGACCCAGTACTTC.

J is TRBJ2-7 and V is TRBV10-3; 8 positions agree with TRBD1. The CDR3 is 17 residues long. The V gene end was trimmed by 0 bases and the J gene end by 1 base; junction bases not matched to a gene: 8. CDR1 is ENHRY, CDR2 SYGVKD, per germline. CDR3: CAISESLGQVASYEQYF. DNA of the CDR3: TGTGCCATCAGTGAGTCGCTGGGACAGGTAGCTTCCTACGAGCAGTACTTC.

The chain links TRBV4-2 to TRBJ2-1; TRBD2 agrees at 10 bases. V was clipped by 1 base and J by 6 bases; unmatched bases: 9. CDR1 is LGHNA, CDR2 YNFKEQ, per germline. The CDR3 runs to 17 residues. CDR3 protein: CASSQAVLLAGANEQFF. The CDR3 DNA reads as TGTGCCAGCAGCCAAGCGGTTCTGCTAGCGGGAGCCAATGAGCAGTTCTTC.

The DNA for the CDR3 is TGCAGCGTTAAGGACACCTACTATGGCTACACCTTC. Residues: CSVKDTYYGYTF. This chain uses TRBV29-1 with TRBJ1-2, with D possibly being TRBD1 (5 bases). The V gene lost 5 bases and the J gene lost 3 bases, with 10 bases spanning the gap. CDR1 and CDR2 (germline): SQVTM, ANQGSEA. The CDR3 consists of 12 residues.

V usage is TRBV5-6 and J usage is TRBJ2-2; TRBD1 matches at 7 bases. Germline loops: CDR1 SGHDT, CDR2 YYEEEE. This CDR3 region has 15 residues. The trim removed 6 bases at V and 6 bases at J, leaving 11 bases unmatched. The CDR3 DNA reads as TGTGCCAGCAAGTACAGGGGTCCTCGGGCCGGGGAGCTGTTTTTT. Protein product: CASKYRGPRAGELFF.

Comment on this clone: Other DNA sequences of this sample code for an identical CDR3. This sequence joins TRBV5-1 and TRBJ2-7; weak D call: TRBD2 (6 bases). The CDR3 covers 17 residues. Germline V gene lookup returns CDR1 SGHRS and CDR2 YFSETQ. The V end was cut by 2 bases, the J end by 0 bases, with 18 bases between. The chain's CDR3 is CASSLGLAGFPSYEQYF. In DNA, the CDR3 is TGCGCCAGCAGCTTAGGGTTGGCGGGATTCCCCTCCTACGAGCAGTACTTC.